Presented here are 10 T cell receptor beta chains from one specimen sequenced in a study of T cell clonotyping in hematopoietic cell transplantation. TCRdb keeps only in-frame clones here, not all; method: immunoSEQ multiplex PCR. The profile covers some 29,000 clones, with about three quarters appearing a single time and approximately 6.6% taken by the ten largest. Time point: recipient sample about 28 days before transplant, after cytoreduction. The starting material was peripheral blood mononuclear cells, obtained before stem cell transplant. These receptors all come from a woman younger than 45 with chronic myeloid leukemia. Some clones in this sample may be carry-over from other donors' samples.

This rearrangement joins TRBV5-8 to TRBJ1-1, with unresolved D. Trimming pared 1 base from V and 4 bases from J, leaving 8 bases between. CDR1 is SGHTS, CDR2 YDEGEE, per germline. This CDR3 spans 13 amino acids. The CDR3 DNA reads TGTGCCAGCAGCTTGAGCGCTGGCACTGAAGCTTTCTTT. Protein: CASSLSAGTEAFF.

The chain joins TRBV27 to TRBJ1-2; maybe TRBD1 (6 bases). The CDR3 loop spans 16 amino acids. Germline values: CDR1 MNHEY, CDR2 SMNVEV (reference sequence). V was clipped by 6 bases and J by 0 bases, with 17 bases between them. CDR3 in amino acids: CASSPSGVGANYGYTF. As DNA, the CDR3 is TGTGCCAGCAGCCCATCAGGGGTCGGAGCTAACTATGGCTACACCTTC.

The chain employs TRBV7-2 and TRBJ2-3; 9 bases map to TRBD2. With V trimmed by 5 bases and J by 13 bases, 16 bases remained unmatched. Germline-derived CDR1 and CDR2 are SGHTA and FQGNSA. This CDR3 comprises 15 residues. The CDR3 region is CASSDPRPRGGGKYF. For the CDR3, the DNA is TGTGCCAGCAGCGACCCCCGCCCGCGGGGGGGTGGGAAGTATTTT. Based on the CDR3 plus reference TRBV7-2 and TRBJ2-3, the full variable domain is GAGVSQSPSNKVTEKGKDVELRCDPISGHTALYWYRQSLGQGLEFLIYFQGNSAPDKSGLPSDRFSAERTGGSVSTLTIQRTQQEDSAVYLCASSDPRPRGGGKYFGPGTRLTVL.

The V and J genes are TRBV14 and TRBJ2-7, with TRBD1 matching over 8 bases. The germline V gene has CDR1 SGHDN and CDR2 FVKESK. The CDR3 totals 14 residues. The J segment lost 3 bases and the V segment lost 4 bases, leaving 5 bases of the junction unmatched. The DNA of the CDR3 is TGTGCCAGCAGCCCGGACAGGGTGAACTACGAGCAGTACGTC. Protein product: CASSPDRVNYEQYV.

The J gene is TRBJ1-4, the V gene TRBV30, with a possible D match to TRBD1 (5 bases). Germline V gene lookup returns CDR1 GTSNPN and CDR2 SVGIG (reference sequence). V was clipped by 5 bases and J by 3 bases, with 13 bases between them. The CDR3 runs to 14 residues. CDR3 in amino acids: CAWGKGLANEKLFF. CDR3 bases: TGTGCCTGGGGGAAGGGACTAGCTAATGAAAAACTGTTTTTT.

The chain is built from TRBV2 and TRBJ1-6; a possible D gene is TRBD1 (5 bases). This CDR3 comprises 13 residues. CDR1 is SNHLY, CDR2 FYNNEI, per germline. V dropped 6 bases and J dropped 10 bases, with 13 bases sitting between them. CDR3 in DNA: TGTGCCAGCAGAACGACCGGGACGTCACCCCTCCACTTT. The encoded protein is CASRTTGTSPLHF.

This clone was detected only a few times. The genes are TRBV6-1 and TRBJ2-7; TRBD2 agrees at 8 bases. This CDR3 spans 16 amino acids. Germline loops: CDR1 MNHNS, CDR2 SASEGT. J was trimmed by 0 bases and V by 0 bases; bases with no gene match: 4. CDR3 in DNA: TGTGCCAGCAGTGAAGCGCAAAGCGGGAGCTCCTACGAGCAGTACTTC. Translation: CASSEAQSGSSYEQYF.

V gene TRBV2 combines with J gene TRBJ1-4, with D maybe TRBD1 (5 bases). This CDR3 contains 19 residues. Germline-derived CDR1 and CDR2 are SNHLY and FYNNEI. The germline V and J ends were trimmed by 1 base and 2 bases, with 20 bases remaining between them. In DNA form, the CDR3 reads TGTGCCAGCAGTGAAGAGGGAAGAATTCAGGGTGCGACTAATGAAAAACTGTTTTTT. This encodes CASSEEGRIQGATNEKLFF. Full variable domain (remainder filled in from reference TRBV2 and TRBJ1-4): EPEVTQTPSHQVTQMGQEVILRCVPISNHLYFYWYRQILGQKVEFLVSFYNNEISEKSEIFDDQFSVERPDGSNFTLKIRSTKLEDSAMYFCASSEEGRIQGATNEKLFFGSGTQLSVL.

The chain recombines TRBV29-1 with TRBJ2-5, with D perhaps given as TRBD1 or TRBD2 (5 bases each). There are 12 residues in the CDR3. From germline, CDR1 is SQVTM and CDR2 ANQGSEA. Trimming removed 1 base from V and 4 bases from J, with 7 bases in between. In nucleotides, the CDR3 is TGCAGCGTTGAAGGGGACCGAGAGACCCAGTACTTC. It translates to CSVEGDRETQYF.

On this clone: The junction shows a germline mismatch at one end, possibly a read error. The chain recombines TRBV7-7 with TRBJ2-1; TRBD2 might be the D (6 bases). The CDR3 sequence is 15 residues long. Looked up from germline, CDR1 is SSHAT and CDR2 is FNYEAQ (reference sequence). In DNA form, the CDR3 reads TGTGCTAGCAGCCAGGGACTTACCTCCTACAATGAGCAGTTCTTC. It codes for CASSQGLTSYNEQFF. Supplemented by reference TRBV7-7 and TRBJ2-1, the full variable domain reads GAGVSQSPRYKVTKRGQDVTLRCDPISSHATLYWYQQALGQGPEFLTYFNYEAQPDKSGLPSDRFSAERPEGSISTLTIQRTEQRDSAMYRCASSQGLTSYNEQFFGPGTRLTVL.